This TCR beta chain was retrieved from a study of T cell repertoires in cytomegalovirus infection (dated by TCRdb to the late 2010s). About the study as a whole: The peptide stimulations were aimed at well-studied HLA-B-restricted epitopes as well as recently identified HLA-C-restricted CMV epitopes, whose presentation resists viral immunomodulation. Donor HLA type was relevant to the analysis, as public TCR beta signatures indicated carriage of CMV infection together with the matching HLA type. What the research found in general, with its limitations: The ex vivo response was dominated by HLA-C-restricted CMV-specific TCR beta clonotypes, and the single most frequent clonotype in two of eight donors was supplied by these HLA-C-restricted clonotypes. Carriers of CMV infection plus the relevant HLA type were discriminated by the cumulative frequency of public TCR beta family members in the study cohort and in an independent roughly 400-donor cohort.

The intended sense of this specimen's treatment or condition label: in vitro stimulation with specific CMV peptide epitopes to enrich CMV-specific T cells. Comment on this clonotype: No antigen is known for it. The record has no base qualities; no much larger clone is one base away.

The germline V gene (reference sequence) sets CDR1 to MNHEY and CDR2 to SMNVEV. The trim is 5 bases for V and 0 bases for J, with a gap of 13 bases between the germline ends. Its CDR3 holds 15 amino acids, cysteine through phenylalanine. The retained sequence is limited to the CDR3, 45 bases, with the frame set at the first base. The instrument was an Illumina HiSeq 1500. TCRdb passed the public sequencing reads through fastp at Q25 and MiXCR, retaining productive beta sequences. Rows with a matching CDR3 protein are joined into one entry that keeps the most common DNA and genes. This sample is represented by some 920,000 distinct CDR3 sequences; about a third of them were singletons. The ten largest account for around an eighth of the sample.

This material consisted of cultured CD8+ T cells from PBMCs, taken from culture after CMV antigen stimulation. The chain is encoded by TRBV27 joined to TRBJ1-2; the D gene is perhaps TRBD1, on 6 matching bases. This TCR was sampled from a human donor in good health (CMV status not recorded). Some clones in this sample may be carry-over from other donors' samples. The CDR3 amino acid sequence is: CASSPIDRSNYGYTF. The nucleotide sequence reads TGTGCCAGCAGTCCGATAGACAGGTCTAACTATGGCTACACCTTC.